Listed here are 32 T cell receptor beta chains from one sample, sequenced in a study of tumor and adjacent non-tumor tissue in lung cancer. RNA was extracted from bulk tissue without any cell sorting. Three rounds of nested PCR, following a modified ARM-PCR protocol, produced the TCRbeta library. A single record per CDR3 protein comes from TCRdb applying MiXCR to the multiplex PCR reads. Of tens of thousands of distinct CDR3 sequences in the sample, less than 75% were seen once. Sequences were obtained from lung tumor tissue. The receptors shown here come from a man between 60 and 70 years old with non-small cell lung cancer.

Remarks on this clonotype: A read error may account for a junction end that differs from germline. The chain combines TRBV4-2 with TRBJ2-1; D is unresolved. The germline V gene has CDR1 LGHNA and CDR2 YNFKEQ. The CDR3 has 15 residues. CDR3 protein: CASCQDKRSYNEQFF. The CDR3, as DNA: TGTGCCAGCTGCCAAGATAAACGGTCCTACAATGAGCAGTTCTTC.

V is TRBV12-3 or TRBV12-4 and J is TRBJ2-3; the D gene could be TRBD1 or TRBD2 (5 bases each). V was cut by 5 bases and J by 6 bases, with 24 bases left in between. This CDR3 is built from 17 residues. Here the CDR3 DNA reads TGTGCCAGCAGTAAATCGGGGCCTTCATCAGTAAGTGATACGCAGTATTTT. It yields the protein CASSKSGPSSVSDTQYF.

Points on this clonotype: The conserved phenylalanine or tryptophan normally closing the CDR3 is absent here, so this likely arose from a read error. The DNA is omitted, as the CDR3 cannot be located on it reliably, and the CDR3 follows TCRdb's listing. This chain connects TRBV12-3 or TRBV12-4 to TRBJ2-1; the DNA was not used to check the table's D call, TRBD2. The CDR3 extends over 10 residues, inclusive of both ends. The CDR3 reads CASSGPSEFV.

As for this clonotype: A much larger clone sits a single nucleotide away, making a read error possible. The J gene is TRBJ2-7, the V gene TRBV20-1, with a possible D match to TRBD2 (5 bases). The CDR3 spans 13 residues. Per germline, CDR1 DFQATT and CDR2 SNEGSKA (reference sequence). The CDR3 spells CSARRGISYEHYF. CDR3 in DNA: TGCAGTGCCAGAAGAGGGATCTCCTACGAGCATTACTTC.

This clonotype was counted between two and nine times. The CDR3 sequence is CASSSRSSYGYTF. The CDR3 nucleotides read TGTGCCAGCAGCTCTCGGTCTAGCTATGGCTACACCTTC. The rearrangement joins TRBV11-3 to TRBJ1-2; D unresolved. This CDR3 has 13 amino acids. Germline V lookup: CDR1 SGHNT, CDR2 YENEEA. Trimming cost V 4 bases and J 4 bases, with 10 bases left between them. The full variable domain, its missing parts supplied by reference TRBV11-3 and TRBJ1-2, is EAGVVQSPRYKIIEKKQPVAFWCNPISGHNTLYWYLQNLGQGPELLIRYENEEAVDDSQLPKDRFSAERLKGVDSTLKIQPAELGDSAVYLCASSSRSSYGYTFGSGTRLTVV.

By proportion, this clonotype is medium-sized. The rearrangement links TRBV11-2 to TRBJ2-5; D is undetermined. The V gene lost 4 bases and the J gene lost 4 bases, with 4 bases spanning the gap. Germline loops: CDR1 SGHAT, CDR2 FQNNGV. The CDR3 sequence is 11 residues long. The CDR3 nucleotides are TGTGCCAGCAGCTCCCTAGAGACCCAGTACTTC. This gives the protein CASSSLETQYF.

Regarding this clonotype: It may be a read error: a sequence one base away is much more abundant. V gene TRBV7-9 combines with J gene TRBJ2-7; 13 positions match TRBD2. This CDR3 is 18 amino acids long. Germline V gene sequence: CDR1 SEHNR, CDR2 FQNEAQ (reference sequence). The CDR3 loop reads CAISLVGTSGKSSYEQYF. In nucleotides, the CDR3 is TGTGCCATCAGCTTAGTCGGGACTAGCGGGAAAAGCTCCTACGAGCAGTACTTC.

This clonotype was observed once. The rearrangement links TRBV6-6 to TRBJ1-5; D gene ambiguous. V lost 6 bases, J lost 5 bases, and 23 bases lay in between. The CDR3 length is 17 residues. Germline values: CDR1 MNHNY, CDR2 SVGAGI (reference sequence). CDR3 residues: CASRPRVTVFGDQPQHF. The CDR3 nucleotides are TGTGCCAGCAGACCCCGGGTCACGGTGTTTGGCGATCAGCCCCAGCATTTT.

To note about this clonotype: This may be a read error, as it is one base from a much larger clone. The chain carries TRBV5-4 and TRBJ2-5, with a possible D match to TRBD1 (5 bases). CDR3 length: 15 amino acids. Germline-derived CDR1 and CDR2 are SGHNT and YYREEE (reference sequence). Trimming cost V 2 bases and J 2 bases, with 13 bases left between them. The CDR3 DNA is TGTGCCAGCAGCTTCGTGGAAGGGGCACAAGAGACCCAGTACTTC. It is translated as CASSFVEGAQETQYF.

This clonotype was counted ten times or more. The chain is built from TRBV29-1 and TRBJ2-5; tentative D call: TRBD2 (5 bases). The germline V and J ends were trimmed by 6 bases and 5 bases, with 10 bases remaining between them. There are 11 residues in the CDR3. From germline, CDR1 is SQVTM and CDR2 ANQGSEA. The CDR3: CSVSPGETQYF. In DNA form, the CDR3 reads TGCAGCGTCTCCCCGGGGGAGACCCAGTACTTC.

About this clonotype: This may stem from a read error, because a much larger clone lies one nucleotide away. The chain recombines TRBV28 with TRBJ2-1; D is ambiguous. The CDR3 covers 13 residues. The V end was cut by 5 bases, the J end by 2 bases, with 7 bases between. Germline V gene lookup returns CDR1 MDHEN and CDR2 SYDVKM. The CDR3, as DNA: TGTGCCAGCAGTCTCTATGCCTACAATGAGCAGTTCTTC. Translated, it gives CASSLYAYNEQFF.

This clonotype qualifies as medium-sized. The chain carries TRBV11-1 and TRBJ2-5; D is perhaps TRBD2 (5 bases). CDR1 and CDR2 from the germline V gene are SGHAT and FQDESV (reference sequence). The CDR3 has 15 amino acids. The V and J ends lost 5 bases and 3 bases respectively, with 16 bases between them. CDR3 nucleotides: TGTGCCAGCAGCCACCGGACGGGGATTAAAGAGACCCAGTACTTC. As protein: CASSHRTGIKETQYF.

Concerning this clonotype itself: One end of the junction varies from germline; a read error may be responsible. The CDR3: CSFERGRKLFF. The CDR3 nucleotides are TGCAGCTTTGAGAGGGGTCGAAAACTGTTTTTT. The chain uses TRBV29-1 and TRBJ1-4; TRBD1 is a possible D gene (5 bases). The CDR3 consists of 11 residues. Germline V gives CDR1 SQVTM, CDR2 ANQGSEA.

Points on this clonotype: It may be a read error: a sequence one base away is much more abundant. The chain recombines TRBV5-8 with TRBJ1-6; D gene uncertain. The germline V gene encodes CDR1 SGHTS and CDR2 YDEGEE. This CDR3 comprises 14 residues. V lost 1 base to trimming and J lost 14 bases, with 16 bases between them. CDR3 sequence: CASSLRSRWESLHF. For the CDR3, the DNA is TGTGCCAGCAGCTTGCGCTCAAGATGGGAATCCCTCCACTTT.

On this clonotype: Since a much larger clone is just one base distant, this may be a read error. The CDR3 nucleotides read TGTGCCAGCAGCAACCGGGGGGGGACAGTCTCTGGGGCCAACGTCCCGACTTTC. It codes for CASSNRGGTVSGANVPTF. The V gene is TRBV13, the J gene TRBJ2-6; weak D call: TRBD2 (8 bases). This CDR3 region has 18 residues. The germline V gene encodes CDR1 PRHDT and CDR2 FYEKMQ (reference sequence).

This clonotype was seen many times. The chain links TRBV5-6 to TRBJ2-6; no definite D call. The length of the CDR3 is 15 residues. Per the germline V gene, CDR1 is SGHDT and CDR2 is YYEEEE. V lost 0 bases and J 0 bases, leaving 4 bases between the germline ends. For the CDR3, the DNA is TGTGCCAGCAGCTTGGGTACCTCTGGGGCCAACGTCCTGACTTTC. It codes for CASSLGTSGANVLTF.

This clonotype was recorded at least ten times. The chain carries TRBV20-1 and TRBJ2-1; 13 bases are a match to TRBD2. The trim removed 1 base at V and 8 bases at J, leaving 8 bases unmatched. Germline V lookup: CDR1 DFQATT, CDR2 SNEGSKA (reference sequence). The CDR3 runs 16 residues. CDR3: CSARALTSGRRHEQFF. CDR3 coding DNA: TGCAGTGCTAGAGCCCTGACTAGCGGGAGGCGACATGAGCAGTTCTTC.

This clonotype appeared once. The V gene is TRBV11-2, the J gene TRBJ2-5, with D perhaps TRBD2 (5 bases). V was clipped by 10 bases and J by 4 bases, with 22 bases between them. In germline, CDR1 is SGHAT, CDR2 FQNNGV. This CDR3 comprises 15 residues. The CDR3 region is CANSLVPPGGETQYF. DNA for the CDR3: TGTGCCAACAGTTTAGTACCCCCAGGAGGAGAGACCCAGTACTTC.

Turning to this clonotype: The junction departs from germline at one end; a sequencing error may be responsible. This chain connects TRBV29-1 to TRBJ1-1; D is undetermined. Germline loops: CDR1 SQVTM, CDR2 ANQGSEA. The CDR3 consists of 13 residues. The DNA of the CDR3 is TGTAGCGTAGTGCCTAACCCGAACACTGAAGCTGTCTTT. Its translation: CSVVPNPNTEAVF.

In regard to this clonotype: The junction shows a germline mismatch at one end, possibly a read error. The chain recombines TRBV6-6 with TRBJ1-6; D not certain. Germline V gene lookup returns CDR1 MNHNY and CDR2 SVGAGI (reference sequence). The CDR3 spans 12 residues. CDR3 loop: CTSTRPGSPLHF. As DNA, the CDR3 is TGCACCAGCACACGGCCGGGCTCACCCCTCCACTTT.

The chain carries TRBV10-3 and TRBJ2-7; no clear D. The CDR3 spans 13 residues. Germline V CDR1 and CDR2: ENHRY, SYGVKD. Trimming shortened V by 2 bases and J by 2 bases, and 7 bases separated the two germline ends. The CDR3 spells CAISEPRAYEQYF. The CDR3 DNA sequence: TGTGCCATCAGTGAGCCTCGGGCCTACGAGCAGTACTTC.

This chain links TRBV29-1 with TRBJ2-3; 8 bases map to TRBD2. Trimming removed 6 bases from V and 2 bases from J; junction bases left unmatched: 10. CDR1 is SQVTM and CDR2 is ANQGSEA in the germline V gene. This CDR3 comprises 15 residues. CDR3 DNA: TGCAGCGTAAACCGGGCTAGCGGGCACACAGATACGCAGTATTTT. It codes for CSVNRASGHTDTQYF.

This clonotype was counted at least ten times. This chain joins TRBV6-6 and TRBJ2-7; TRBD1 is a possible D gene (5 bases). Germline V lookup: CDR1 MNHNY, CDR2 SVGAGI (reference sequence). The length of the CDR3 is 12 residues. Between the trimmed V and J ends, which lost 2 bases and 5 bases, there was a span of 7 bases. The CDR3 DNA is TGTGCCAGCAGTTACCAGGGTAACGAGCAGTACTTC. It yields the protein CASSYQGNEQYF.

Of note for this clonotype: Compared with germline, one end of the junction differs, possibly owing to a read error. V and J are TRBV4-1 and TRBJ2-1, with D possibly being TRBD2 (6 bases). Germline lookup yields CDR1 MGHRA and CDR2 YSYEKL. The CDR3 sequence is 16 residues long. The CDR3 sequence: CSSSQVIRESYNEQLF. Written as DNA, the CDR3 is TGCTCCAGCAGCCAAGTTATACGGGAGTCCTACAATGAGCAGCTCTTC.

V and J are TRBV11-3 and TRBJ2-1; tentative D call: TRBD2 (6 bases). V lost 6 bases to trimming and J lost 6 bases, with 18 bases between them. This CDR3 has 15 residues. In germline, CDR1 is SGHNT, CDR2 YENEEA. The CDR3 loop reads CASRRTNASSNEQFF. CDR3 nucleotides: TGTGCCAGCAGAAGGACTAACGCTAGTTCCAATGAGCAGTTCTTC.

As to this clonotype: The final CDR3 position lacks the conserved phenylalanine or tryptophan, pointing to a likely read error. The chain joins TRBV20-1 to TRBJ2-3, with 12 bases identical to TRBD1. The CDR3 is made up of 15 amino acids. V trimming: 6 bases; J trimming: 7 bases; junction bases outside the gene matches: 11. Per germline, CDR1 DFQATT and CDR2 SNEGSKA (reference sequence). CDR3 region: CSAPHGTGGINTQYL. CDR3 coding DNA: TGCAGTGCGCCGCATGGGACAGGGGGCATAAATACGCAGTATCTT.

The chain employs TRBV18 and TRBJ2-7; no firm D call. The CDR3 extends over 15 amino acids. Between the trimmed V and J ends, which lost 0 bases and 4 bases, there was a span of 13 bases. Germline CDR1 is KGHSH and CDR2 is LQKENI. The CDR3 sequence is CASSPPSAYPYEQYF. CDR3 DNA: TGTGCCAGCTCACCACCCTCAGCATACCCTTACGAGCAGTACTTC.

CDR3 amino acids: CASSGQGDSSSPLHF. Written as DNA, the CDR3 is TGTGCCAGCAGTGGACAGGGAGATTCGAGTTCACCCCTCCACTTT. V usage is TRBV6-1 and J usage is TRBJ1-6; 7 bases line up with TRBD1. V shed 4 bases, J shed 9 bases, and the junction held 9 bases outside the gene matches. Germline V gene sequence: CDR1 MNHNS, CDR2 SASEGT. This CDR3 region has 15 residues.

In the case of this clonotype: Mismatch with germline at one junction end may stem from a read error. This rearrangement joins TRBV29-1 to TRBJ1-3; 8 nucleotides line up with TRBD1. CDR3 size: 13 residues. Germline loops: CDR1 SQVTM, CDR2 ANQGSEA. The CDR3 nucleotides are TGCAGCGTTATTCTAGGGACAGGAAACACCGTATATTTT. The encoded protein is CSVILGTGNTVYF. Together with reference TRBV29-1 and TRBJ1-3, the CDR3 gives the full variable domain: SAVISQKPSRDICQRGTSLTIQCQVDSQVTMMFWYRQQPGQSLTLIATANQGSEATYESGFVIDKFPISRPNLTFSTLTVSNMSPEDSSIYLCSVILGTGNTVYFGEGSWLTVV.

In DNA, the CDR3 is TGTGCCAGCAGTGACAGGGTTTACGAGCAGTACTTC. Protein product: CASSDRVYEQYF. The chain carries TRBV2 and TRBJ2-7, with TRBD1 as a possible D gene (5 bases). Trimming took 3 bases from V and 4 from J, leaving 7 bases between them. The V gene's germline CDR1 is SNHLY and CDR2 FYNNEI. The length of the CDR3 is 12 residues.

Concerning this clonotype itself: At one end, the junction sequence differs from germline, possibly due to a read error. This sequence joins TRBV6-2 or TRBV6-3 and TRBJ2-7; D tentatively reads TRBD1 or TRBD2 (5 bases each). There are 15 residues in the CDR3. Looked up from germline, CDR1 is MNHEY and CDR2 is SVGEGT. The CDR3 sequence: CASMEAGKNSCEQYF. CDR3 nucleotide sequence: TGTGCCAGCATGGAGGCAGGGAAAAACTCCTGCGAGCAGTACTTC.

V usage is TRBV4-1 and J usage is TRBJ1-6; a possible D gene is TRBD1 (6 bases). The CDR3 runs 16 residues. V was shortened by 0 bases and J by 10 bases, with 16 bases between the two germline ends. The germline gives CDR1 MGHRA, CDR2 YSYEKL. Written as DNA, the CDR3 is TGCGCCAGCAGCCAAGACCGGGACACATCTAACTCACCCCTCCACTTT. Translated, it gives CASSQDRDTSNSPLHF.